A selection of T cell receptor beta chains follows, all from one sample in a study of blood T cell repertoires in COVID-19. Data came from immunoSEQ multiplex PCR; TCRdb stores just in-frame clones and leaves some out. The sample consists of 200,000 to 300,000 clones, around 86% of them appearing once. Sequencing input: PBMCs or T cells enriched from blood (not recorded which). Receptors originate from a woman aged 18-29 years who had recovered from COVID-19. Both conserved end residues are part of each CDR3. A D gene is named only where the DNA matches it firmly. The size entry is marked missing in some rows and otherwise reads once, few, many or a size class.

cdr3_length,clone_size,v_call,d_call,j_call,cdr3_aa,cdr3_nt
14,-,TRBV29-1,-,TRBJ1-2,CSVGTGTTNYGYTF,TGCAGCGTTGGAACAGGGACTACTAACTATGGCTACACCTTC
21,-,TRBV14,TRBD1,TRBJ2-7,CASSLLPPRRQGTGSGYEQYF,TGTGCCAGCAGCCTACTACCGCCGCGCCGACAGGGTACGGGCTCCGGCTACGAGCAGTACTTC
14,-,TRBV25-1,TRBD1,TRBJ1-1,CASRGEPGQGEAFF,TGTGCCAGCAGGGGGGAACCCGGACAGGGGGAAGCTTTCTTT
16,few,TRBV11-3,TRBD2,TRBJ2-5,CASSPRWGGLQETQYF,TGTGCCAGCAGCCCAAGGTGGGGAGGGTTACAAGAGACCCAGTACTTC
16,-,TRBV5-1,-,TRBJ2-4,CASSLRAELAKNIQYF,TGCGCCAGCAGCTTGAGAGCGGAACTTGCCAAAAACATTCAGTACTTC
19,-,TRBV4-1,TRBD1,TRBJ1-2,CASSQVTGGKSPSPYGYTF,TGCGCCAGCAGCCAGGTGACAGGGGGCAAATCACCTTCCCCCTATGGCTACACCTTC
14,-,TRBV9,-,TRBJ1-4,CASSATGSEEKLFF,TGTGCCAGCAGCGCAACAGGGAGTGAGGAAAAACTGTTTTTT
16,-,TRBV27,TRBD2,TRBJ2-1,CASSLTTSGIYNEQFF,TGTGCCAGCAGTTTAACAACTAGCGGGATTTACAATGAGCAGTTCTTC
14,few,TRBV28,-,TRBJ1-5,CASSRMGLPQAQHF,TGTGCCAGCAGCAGAATGGGACTCCCGCAGGCCCAGCATTTT
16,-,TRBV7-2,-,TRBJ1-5,CASSLRSSYSNQPQHF,TGTGCCAGCAGCTTACGTAGTAGTTATAGCAATCAGCCCCAGCATTTT
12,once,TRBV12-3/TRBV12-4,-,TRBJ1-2,CASSLTLGGYTF,TGTGCCAGCAGCCTGACTCTAGGTGGCTACACCTTC
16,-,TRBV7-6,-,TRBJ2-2,CASSLAVLQGGGELFF,TGTGCCAGCAGCTTAGCCGTCCTCCAGGGAGGCGGGGAGCTGTTTTTT
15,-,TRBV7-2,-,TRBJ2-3,CASSLDGGFTDTQYF,TGTGCCAGCAGCTTAGACGGAGGGTTCACAGATACGCAGTATTTT
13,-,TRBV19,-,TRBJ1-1,CASSSTGDTEAFF,TGTGCCAGTAGTTCAACGGGGGACACTGAAGCTTTCTTT
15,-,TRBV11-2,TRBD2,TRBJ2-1,CASSSLAGGLLEQFF,TGTGCCAGCAGCTCATTAGCGGGGGGCCTTCTGGAGCAGTTCTTC
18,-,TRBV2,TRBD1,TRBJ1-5,CASSEEVGQGAGNQPQHF,TGTGCCAGCAGTGAGGAAGTTGGACAGGGGGCTGGCAATCAGCCCCAGCATTTT
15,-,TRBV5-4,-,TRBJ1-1,CASSLVGGRGTEAFF,TGTGCCAGCAGCTTGGTAGGCGGCCGGGGGACTGAAGCTTTCTTT
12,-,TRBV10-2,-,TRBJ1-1,CASSSGNTEAFF,TGCGCCAGCAGCTCAGGGAATACTGAAGCTTTCTTT
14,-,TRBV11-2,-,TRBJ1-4,CASSLLGGGEKLFF,TGTGCCAGCAGCCTATTGGGGGGTGGTGAAAAACTGTTTTTT
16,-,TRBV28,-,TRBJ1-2,CASHGVGAKGRDGYTF,TGTGCCAGCCACGGGGTTGGGGCTAAAGGGAGGGATGGCTACACCTTC
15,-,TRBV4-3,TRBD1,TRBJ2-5,CASSQDLGQGETQYF,TGCGCCAGCAGCCAAGATCTAGGACAGGGAGAGACCCAGTACTTC
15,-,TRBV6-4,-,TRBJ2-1,CASSVEFNSYNEQFF,TGTGCCAGCAGTGTCGAGTTCAATTCCTACAATGAGCAGTTCTTC
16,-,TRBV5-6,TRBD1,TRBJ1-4,CASSLGGQGAYEKLFF,TGTGCCAGCAGCTTGGGCGGACAGGGGGCGTATGAAAAACTGTTTTTT
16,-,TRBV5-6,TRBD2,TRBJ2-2,CASSLLSGRATGELFF,TGTGCCAGCAGCTTGCTTAGCGGGAGGGCCACCGGGGAGCTGTTTTTT
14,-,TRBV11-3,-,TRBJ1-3,CASSLAGYGNTIYF,TGTGCCAGCAGCTTAGCAGGGTATGGAAACACCATATATTTT
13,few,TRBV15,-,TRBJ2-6,CATTGSGANVLTF,TGTGCCACCACAGGTTCTGGGGCCAACGTCCTGACTTTC
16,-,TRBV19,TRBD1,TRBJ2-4,CASSSTGGAGKNIQYF,TGTGCCAGTAGTTCAACAGGGGGCGCAGGCAAAAACATTCAGTACTTC
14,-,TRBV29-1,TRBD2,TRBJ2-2,CSVPGLAGRGELFF,TGCAGCGTCCCGGGACTAGCGGGACGAGGGGAGCTGTTTTTT
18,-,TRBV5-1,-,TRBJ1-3,CASSLIPLGTLSGNTIYF,TGCGCCAGCAGTCTCATACCTCTAGGTACCCTCTCTGGAAACACCATATATTTT
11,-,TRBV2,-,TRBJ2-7,CASSERREQYF,TGTGCCAGCAGTGAACGGAGGGAGCAGTACTTC
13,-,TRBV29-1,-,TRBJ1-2,CSVEAPTGDGYTF,TGCAGCGTTGAAGCGCCGACAGGCGATGGCTACACCTTC
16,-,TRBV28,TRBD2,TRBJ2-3,CATTGTSIGGTDTQYF,TGTGCCACCACTGGGACTAGCATTGGGGGCACAGATACGCAGTATTTT
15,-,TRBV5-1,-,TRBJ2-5,CASSSAERGSETQYF,TGCGCCAGCAGCTCAGCAGAAAGAGGGTCAGAGACCCAGTACTTC
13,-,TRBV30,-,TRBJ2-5,CAWSVQLEETQYF,TGTGCCTGGAGTGTACAGCTGGAAGAGACCCAGTACTTC
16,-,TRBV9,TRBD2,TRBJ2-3,CASSVGGGDYTDTQYF,TGTGCCAGCAGCGTTGGCGGGGGGGATTACACAGATACGCAGTATTTT
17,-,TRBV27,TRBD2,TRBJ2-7,CASSRGTGLAGSGEQYF,TGTGCCAGCAGCCGCGGAACGGGACTAGCGGGATCTGGCGAGCAGTACTTC
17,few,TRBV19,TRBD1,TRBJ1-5,CASSTTWTGGNNQPQHF,TGTGCCAGTAGTACCACTTGGACAGGTGGCAACAATCAGCCCCAGCATTTT
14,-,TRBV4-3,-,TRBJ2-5,CASSQGLDQETQYF,TGCGCCAGCAGCCAAGGACTCGACCAAGAGACCCAGTACTTC
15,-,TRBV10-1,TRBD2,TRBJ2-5,CASSEQRGAQETQYF,TGCGCCAGCAGTGAACAGCGGGGGGCCCAAGAGACCCAGTACTTC
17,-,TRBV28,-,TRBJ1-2,CASSSVGRAEPNYGYTF,TGTGCCAGCAGTTCTGTGGGGAGGGCCGAACCAAACTATGGCTACACCTTC
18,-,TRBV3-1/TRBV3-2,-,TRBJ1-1,CASSQHGFTPQGNTEAFF,TGTGCCAGCAGCCAACACGGATTCACCCCACAGGGGAACACTGAAGCTTTCTTT
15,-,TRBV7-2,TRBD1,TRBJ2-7,CASSLAGTGGLEQYF,TGTGCCAGCAGCTTAGCCGGGACAGGGGGTCTCGAGCAGTACTTC
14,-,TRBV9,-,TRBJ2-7,CASNRGQSSYEQYF,TGTGCCAGCAACCGAGGACAGTCATCCTACGAGCAGTACTTC
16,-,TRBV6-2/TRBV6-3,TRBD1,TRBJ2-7,CASSYPTFGQGLEQYF,TGTGCCAGCAGTTACCCGACCTTCGGACAGGGCCTCGAGCAGTACTTC
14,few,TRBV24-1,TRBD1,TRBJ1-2,CATSDWDRGYGYTF,TGTGCCACCAGTGATTGGGACAGGGGCTATGGCTACACCTTC
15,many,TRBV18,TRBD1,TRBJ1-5,CASSPRTGGNQPQHF,TGTGCCAGCTCACCCCGGACAGGGGGCAATCAGCCCCAGCATTTT
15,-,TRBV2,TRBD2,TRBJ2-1,CASSPVAGDYNEQFF,TGTGCCAGCAGTCCTGTAGCGGGGGACTACAATGAGCAGTTCTTC
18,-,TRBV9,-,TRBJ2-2,CASSYGRGSPVSTGELFF,TGTGCCAGCAGCTATGGACGGGGGTCCCCTGTTAGCACCGGGGAGCTGTTTTTT
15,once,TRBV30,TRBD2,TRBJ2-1,CAWSVGTSEYNEQFF,TGTGCCTGGAGTGTCGGGACTAGCGAATACAATGAGCAGTTCTTC
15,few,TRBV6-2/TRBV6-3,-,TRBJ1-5,CASSYGYRSNQPQHF,TGTGCCAGCAGTTACGGGTACAGAAGCAATCAGCCCCAGCATTTT
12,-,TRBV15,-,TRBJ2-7,CATSRERSEQYF,TGTGCCACCAGCAGAGAACGTAGCGAGCAGTACTTC
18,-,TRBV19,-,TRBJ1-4,CVSSPRPPISSSNEKLFF,TGTGTCAGTAGTCCAAGACCCCCAATTTCGTCTAGTAATGAAAAACTGTTTTTT
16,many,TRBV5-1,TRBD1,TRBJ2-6,CASSWTGGGGANVLTF,TGCGCCAGCAGCTGGACAGGGGGAGGTGGGGCCAACGTCCTGACTTTC
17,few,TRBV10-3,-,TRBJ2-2,CAISEEDGLPNTGELFF,TGTGCCATCAGTGAGGAGGACGGACTTCCGAACACCGGGGAGCTGTTTTTT
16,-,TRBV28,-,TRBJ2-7,CASSFEVAWPPYEQYF,TGTGCCAGCAGTTTCGAAGTCGCCTGGCCCCCCTACGAGCAGTACTTC